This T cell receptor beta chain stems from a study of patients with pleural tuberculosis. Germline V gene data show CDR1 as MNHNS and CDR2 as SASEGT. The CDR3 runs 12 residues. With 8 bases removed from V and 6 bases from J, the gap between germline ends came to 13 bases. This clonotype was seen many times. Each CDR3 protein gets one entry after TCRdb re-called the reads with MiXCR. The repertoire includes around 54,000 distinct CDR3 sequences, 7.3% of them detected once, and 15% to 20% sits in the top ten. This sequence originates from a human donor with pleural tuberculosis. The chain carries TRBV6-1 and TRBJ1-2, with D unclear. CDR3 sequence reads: CASSDGNDGYTF. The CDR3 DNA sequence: TGTGCCAGCTCCGACGGTAATGATGGCTACACCTTC.